Shown below are 21 T cell receptor beta chains from a single sample sequenced in a study of tumor-infiltrating lymphocytes in primary liver carcinoma. Priming with a constant-region primer yielded TCR beta cDNA from around 0.45 ug total RNA. Slightly modified ARM-PCR with three nested multiplex PCR rounds yielded TCR beta libraries. Primers for the first two PCR rounds were TRBV1-TRBV30 forward primers and a C-beta reverse primer (roughly 10 cycles per round). TCRdb itself ran the multiplex PCR reads through MiXCR, one entry per CDR3 protein. The table records roughly 78,000 distinct CDR3 sequences, 71% of them present only once. Between roughly 17 and 31 mg of unsorted bulk tissue served as the source from which RNA and DNA were co-extracted. Input material: liver tumor tissue from sampling region 4. Sample subset: tumor region T4, right-lateral pole. These TCRs come from a woman aged 55-70 years with primary liver carcinoma and hepatitis B virus infection.

The chain links TRBV6-1 to TRBJ1-1; 9 bases line up with TRBD1. V dropped 9 bases and J dropped 4; count of bases not matched to a gene: 12. CDR1 is MNHNS and CDR2 is SASEGT in the germline V gene. The length of the CDR3 is 15 residues. CDR3 residues: CASRTGTGWGTEAFF. CDR3 sequence (DNA): TGTGCCAGTAGGACCGGGACAGGGTGGGGCACTGAAGCTTTCTTT.

This clonotype was found many times. The rearrangement joins TRBV12-3 or TRBV12-4 to TRBJ2-1; 11 bases line up with TRBD2. With 6 bases clipped from V and 0 bases from J, the junction kept 7 bases outside the gene matches. The CDR3 spans 17 residues. The CDR3 region has the DNA TGTGCCAGCAGACCGGGGACTAGCGGCCACTCCTACAATGAGCAGTTCTTC. Translated: CASRPGTSGHSYNEQFF.

In regard to this clonotype: The CDR3 carries no conserved terminal phenylalanine or tryptophan, so it likely arises from a read error. Because the CDR3's place on the DNA is in doubt, the DNA is left out and the CDR3 is given as listed by TCRdb. This sequence joins TRBV6-2 or TRBV6-3 and TRBJ2-2; the table's TRBD1 call for D was not verified on the DNA. Germline V CDR1 and CDR2: MNHEY, SVGEGT. The CDR3 length equals 14 residues, ends included. This CDR3 is CASSYGGQTGELFY.

This sequence joins TRBV7-3 and TRBJ2-3, with 10 bases lining up with TRBD2. The CDR3 runs to 20 residues. Germline V gives CDR1 SGHTA, CDR2 FQGTGA. With V trimmed by 1 base and J by 6 bases, 19 bases remained unmatched. The CDR3 reads CASSLISVPDLAGESDTQYF. The CDR3 DNA reads as TGTGCCAGCAGCTTAATATCGGTACCGGATCTAGCGGGAGAATCGGATACGCAGTATTTT.

Regarding this clonotype: The junction departs from germline at one end; a sequencing error may be responsible. V is TRBV11-3 and J is TRBJ2-1, with D perhaps matching TRBD2 (5 bases). The CDR3 has 17 amino acids. The germline CDR1 and CDR2 sequences are SGHNT and YENEEA. The CDR3 protein is CASILGFGGLSYNEQVF. CDR3 coding DNA: TGTGCCAGCATCTTAGGATTCGGCGGGCTTTCCTACAATGAGCAGGTCTTC.

This chain connects TRBV12-3 or TRBV12-4 to TRBJ2-5, with 8 bases lining up with TRBD1. With V trimmed by 3 bases and J by 7 bases, 10 bases remained unmatched. This CDR3 spans 15 amino acids. DNA for the CDR3: TGTGCCAGCAGTTTTTCCACAGGGGGTGCGGTGACCCAGTACTTC. It is translated as CASSFSTGGAVTQYF.

This clonotype was seen a few times. This may be a read error: a much more frequent sequence differs by one nucleotide. J is TRBJ2-7 and V is TRBV12-3 or TRBV12-4, with 9 bases identical to TRBD1. With V trimmed by 10 bases and J by 3 bases, 10 bases remained unmatched. The CDR3 is made up of 14 amino acids. The CDR3, as DNA: TGTGCCAACAGGCTACAGGGGGCCCTCTACGAGCAGTACTTC. The encoded protein is CANRLQGALYEQYF.

The V gene is TRBV29-1, the J gene TRBJ2-2; the D is unclear. The V gene's germline CDR1 is SQVTM and CDR2 ANQGSEA. The CDR3 has 13 residues. Written as DNA, the CDR3 is TGCAATGTCACGGAGCACTCGGGCGGGGAGCTGTTTTTT. This codes for CNVTEHSGGELFF.

This clonotype was recorded at least ten times. V usage is TRBV5-5 and J usage is TRBJ1-5; D remains ambiguous. Germline CDR1 is SGHKS and CDR2 is YYEKEE (reference sequence). CDR3 size: 13 residues. Trimming stripped 0 bases from V and 6 bases from J, with 7 bases between. DNA of the CDR3: TGTGCCAGCAGCTTGGACGTAGTTCAGCCCCAGCATTTT. It specifies CASSLDVVQPQHF. Drawing the rest from reference TRBV5-5 and TRBJ1-5, the complete variable domain is DAGVTQSPTHLIKTRGQQVTLRCSPISGHKSVSWYQQVLGQGPQFIFQYYEKEERGRGNFPDRFSARQFPNYSSELNVNALLLGDSALYLCASSLDVVQPQHFGDGTRLSIL.

In this sample, this clonotype turned up once. The chain employs TRBV7-2 and TRBJ1-2; 8 bases are shared with TRBD1. CDR1 is SGHTA, CDR2 FQGNSA, per germline. V was clipped by 1 base and J by 8 bases; unmatched bases: 6. The CDR3 has 14 amino acids. CDR3 coding DNA: TGTGCCAGCAGCTTAGACGGACAGGGTGGAGGCTACACCTTC. This sequence encodes CASSLDGQGGGYTF.

This clonotype was seen more than once but under ten times. The junction and the germline gene differ at one end; a read error may be behind it. V is TRBV28 and J is TRBJ1-6, with D unresolved. The germline CDR1 and CDR2 sequences are MDHEN and SYDVKM. The CDR3 spans 12 residues. As DNA, the CDR3 is TGTGTCAGCAGCAGACCGAATTCACCCCTCCACTTT. Translation: CVSSRPNSPLHF.

This clonotype was seen only once. This may arise from a read error, as a much more abundant clone is one base away. V and J are TRBV28 and TRBJ1-2; weak D call: TRBD1 (5 bases). Germline CDR1 and CDR2: MDHEN and SYDVKM. This CDR3 region has 14 residues. This CDR3 is CVSSLRGDGRRYTF. The CDR3 region has the DNA TGTGTCAGCAGTTTGCGGGGGGACGGGCGTCGCTACACCTTC.

This clonotype was observed a single time. V and J are TRBV7-9 and TRBJ2-7; the match to TRBD2 covers 13 bases. The germline V gene encodes CDR1 SEHNR and CDR2 FQNEAQ (reference sequence). This CDR3 is 15 amino acids long. V shed 8 bases, J shed 10 bases, and the junction held 14 bases outside the gene matches. CDR3 DNA sequence: TGTGCCAGCGGAGGGCGGACTAGCGGGGGAGGCGAACAGTACTTC. Protein: CASGGRTSGGGEQYF. The full variable domain, with the rest looked up from reference TRBV7-9 and TRBJ2-7, is DTGVSQNPRHKITKRGQNVTFRCDPISEHNRLYWYRQTLGQGPEFLTYFQNEAQLEKSRLLSDRFSAERPKGSFSTLEIQRTEQGDSAMYLCASGGRTSGGGEQYFGPGTRLTVT.

The chain couples TRBV12-3 or TRBV12-4 to TRBJ1-5; no clear D. V was shortened by 5 bases and J by 4 bases, with 12 bases between the two germline ends. The CDR3 covers 14 residues. For the CDR3, the DNA is TGTGCCAGCAGTCTGGCGGCGGAAAATCAGCCCCAGCATTTT. The encoded protein is CASSLAAENQPQHF.

As for this clonotype: No conserved phenylalanine or tryptophan ends this CDR3, so it is likely a read error. The DNA is omitted, as the CDR3 cannot be located on it reliably, and the CDR3 follows TCRdb's listing. The CDR3: CASSLDRAAYGCTL. The genes are TRBV5-1 and TRBJ1-2. Per germline, CDR1 SGHRS and CDR2 YFSETQ. Both ends counted, the CDR3 spans 14 residues.

Notes on this clonotype: At one boundary the junction diverges from the germline segment, which might be a read error. The rearrangement uses TRBV12-5 and TRBJ2-1; 11 bases align to TRBD2. Germline assignment: CDR1 LGHNT and CDR2 FRNRAP. The CDR3 totals 17 residues. This CDR3 is CASDLAVTSGTYNEQFF. The CDR3 coding sequence is TGTGCTAGTGATTTGGCCGTGACTAGCGGGACCTACAATGAGCAGTTCTTC.

Comments on this clonotype: A much larger clone differs by one base, so this may be a read error. The chain recombines TRBV5-1 with TRBJ2-1; 10 bases agree with TRBD2. The CDR3 covers 15 residues. The germline CDR1 and CDR2 sequences are SGHRS and YFSETQ. CDR3 sequence: CASSLFGLADNEQLF. In DNA form, the CDR3 reads TGCGCCAGCAGCTTATTTGGACTAGCGGACAATGAGCAGTTGTTC.

Of note for this clonotype: The junction departs from the called germline gene at one end, perhaps through a read error. The J gene is TRBJ2-6, the V gene TRBV29-1; perhaps D is TRBD1 or TRBD2 (6 bases each). Germline lookup yields CDR1 SQVTM and CDR2 ANQGSEA. This CDR3 is 15 amino acids long. CDR3 in amino acids: CSVAERLTGANVLAF. The CDR3 DNA sequence: TGCAGCGTTGCTGAGCGCCTGACGGGGGCCAACGTCCTGGCTTTC.

This chain links TRBV11-2 with TRBJ2-1; TRBD2 is a possible D gene (6 bases). Trimming stripped 3 bases from V and 4 bases from J, with 19 bases between. The length of the CDR3 is 17 residues. Germline V gives CDR1 SGHAT, CDR2 FQNNGV. This CDR3 is CASSFIRGQGGYNEQFF. CDR3 coding DNA: TGTGCCAGCAGCTTTATCAGAGGGCAGGGAGGTTACAATGAGCAGTTCTTC.

The V gene is TRBV11-2, the J gene TRBJ1-2; D unresolved. This CDR3 spans 13 amino acids. The germline gives CDR1 SGHAT, CDR2 FQNNGV. The ends were cut back, 7 bases at V and 5 bases at J, with 14 bases in the middle. The CDR3 DNA sequence: TGTGCCAGCAACTCCGGAACGGAATATGGCTACACCTTC. It is translated as CASNSGTEYGYTF. The full variable domain, completed using reference TRBV11-2 and TRBJ1-2, is EAGVAQSPRYKIIEKRQSVAFWCNPISGHATLYWYQQILGQGPKLLIQFQNNGVVDDSQLPKDRFSAERLKGVDSTLKIQPAKLEDSAVYLCASNSGTEYGYTFGSGTRLTVV.

Points on this clonotype: A much larger clone lies one base from this, so it may be a read error. The chain combines TRBV5-1 with TRBJ1-2, with 11 bases matching TRBD1. Trimming removed 3 bases from V and 7 bases from J; junction bases left unmatched: 5. CDR3 length: 14 residues. Germline CDR1 and CDR2: SGHRS and YFSETQ. The CDR3 spells CASSSWTGGSGYTF. CDR3 sequence (DNA): TGCGCCAGCAGCTCATGGACAGGGGGCAGTGGCTACACCTTC.